This T cell receptor beta chain emerged from a study of cytomegalovirus exposure and HLA in healthy donors. General study findings and limits: TCR beta chains numbering more than 150 were designated cytomegalovirus-associated. Many donors carried some public TCRs, although rarity characterized most TCR sequences.

The protocol was immunoSEQ multiplex PCR, while the TCRdb copy is restricted to in-frame clones and leaves out a portion. The sample yields tens of thousands of clones, around 94% seen once. V was shortened by 5 bases and J by 7 bases, with 14 bases between the two germline ends. CDR1 is MDHEN and CDR2 is SYDVKM in the germline V gene. The CDR3 has 13 residues. Notes on this clone: Its antigen remains unknown.

The sample was PBMCs. The chain carries TRBV28 and TRBJ1-2; possibly TRBD1 for D (6 bases). The TCR was taken from a woman aged 18-35 years in good health and CMV-seropositive. The CDR3: CASSRGRGGGYTF. The CDR3 nucleotides read TGTGCCAGCAGTCGGGGCAGGGGCGGTGGCTACACCTTC.